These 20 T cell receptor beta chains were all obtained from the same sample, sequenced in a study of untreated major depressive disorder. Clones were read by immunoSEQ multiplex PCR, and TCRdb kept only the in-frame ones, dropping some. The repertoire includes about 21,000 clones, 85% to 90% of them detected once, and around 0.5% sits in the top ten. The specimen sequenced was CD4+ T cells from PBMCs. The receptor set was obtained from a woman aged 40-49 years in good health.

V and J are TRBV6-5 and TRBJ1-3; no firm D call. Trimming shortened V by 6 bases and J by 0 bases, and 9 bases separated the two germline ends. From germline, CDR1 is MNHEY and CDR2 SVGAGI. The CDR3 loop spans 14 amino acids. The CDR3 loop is CASRARLSGNTIYF. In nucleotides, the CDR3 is TGTGCCAGCAGGGCGCGGCTCTCTGGAAACACCATATATTTT.

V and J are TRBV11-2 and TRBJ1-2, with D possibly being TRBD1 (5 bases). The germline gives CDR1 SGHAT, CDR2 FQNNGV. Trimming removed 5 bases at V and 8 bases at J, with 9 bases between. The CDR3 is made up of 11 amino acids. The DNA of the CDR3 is TGTGCCAGCAGCCAGGGACGGGGCTACACCTTC. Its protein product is CASSQGRGYTF.

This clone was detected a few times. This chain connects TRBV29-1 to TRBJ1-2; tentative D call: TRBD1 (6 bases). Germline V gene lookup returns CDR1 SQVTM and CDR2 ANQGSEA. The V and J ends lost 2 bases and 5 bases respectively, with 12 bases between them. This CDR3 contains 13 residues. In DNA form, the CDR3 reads TGCAGCGTTGAATTGACAGGATTTTATGGCTACACCTTC. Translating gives CSVELTGFYGYTF.

CDR3 in amino acids: CASSLPGQITEAFF. DNA for the CDR3: TGTGCCAGCAGCTTACCGGGACAGATCACTGAAGCTTTCTTT. The gene calls are TRBV7-8 and TRBJ1-1, with 7 bases aligning to TRBD1. The CDR3 is made up of 14 amino acids. Trimming at V came to 2 bases and at J to 4 bases, leaving 4 bases not matched to a gene. Germline CDR1 reads SGHVS; CDR2 reads FQNEAQ.

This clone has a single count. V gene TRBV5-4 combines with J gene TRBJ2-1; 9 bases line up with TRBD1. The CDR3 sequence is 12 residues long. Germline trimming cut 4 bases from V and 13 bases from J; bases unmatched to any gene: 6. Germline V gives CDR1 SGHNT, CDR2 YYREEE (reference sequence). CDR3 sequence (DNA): TGTGCCAGCAGCCAGGACAGGGGTACTCAGTTCTTC. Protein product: CASSQDRGTQFF.

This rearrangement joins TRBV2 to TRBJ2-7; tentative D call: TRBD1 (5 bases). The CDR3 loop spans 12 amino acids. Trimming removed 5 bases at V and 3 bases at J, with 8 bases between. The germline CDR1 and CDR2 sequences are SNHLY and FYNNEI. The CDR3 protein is CASSRQFYEQYF. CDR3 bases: TGTGCCAGCAGTCGACAGTTCTACGAGCAGTACTTC.

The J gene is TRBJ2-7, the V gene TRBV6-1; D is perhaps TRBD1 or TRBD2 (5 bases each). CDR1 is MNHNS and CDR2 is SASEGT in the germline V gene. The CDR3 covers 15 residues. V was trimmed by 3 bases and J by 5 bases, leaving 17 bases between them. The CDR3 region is CASSDGRWGSHEQYV. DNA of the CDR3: TGTGCCAGCAGTGACGGGCGGTGGGGGTCCCACGAGCAGTACGTC.

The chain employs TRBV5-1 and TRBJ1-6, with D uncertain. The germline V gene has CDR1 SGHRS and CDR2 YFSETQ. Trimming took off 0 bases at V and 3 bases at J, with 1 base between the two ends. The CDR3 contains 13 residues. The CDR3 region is CASSLDYNSPLHF. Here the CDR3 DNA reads TGCGCCAGCAGCTTGGACTATAATTCACCCCTCCACTTT.

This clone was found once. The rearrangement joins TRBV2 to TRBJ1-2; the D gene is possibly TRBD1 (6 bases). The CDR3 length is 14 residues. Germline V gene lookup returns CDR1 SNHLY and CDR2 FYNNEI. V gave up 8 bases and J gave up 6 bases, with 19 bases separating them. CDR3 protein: CASANRAVFDGYTF. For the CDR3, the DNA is TGTGCCAGCGCCAACAGGGCGGTATTTGATGGCTACACCTTC. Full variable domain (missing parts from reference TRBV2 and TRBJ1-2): EPEVTQTPSHQVTQMGQEVILRCVPISNHLYFYWYRQILGQKVEFLVSFYNNEISEKSEIFDDQFSVERPDGSNFTLKIRSTKLEDSAMYFCASANRAVFDGYTFGSGTRLTVV.

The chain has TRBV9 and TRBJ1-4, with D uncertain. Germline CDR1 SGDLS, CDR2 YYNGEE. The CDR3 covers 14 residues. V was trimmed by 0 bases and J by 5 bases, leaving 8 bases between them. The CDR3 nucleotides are TGTGCCAGCAGCGTAGGGGTGCAAAATGAAAAACTGTTTTTT. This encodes CASSVGVQNEKLFF. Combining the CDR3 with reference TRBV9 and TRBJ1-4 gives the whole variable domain DSGVTQTPKHLITATGQRVTLRCSPRSGDLSVYWYQQSLDQGLQFLIQYYNGEERAKGNILERFSAQQFPDLHSELNLSSLELGDSALYFCASSVGVQNEKLFFGSGTQLSVL.

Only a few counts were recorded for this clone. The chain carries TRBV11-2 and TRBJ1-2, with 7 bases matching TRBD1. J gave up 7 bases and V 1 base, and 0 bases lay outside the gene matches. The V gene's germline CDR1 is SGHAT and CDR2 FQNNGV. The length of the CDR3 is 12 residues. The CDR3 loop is CASSLGQGGYTF. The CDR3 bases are TGTGCCAGCAGCTTAGGACAGGGTGGCTACACCTTC.

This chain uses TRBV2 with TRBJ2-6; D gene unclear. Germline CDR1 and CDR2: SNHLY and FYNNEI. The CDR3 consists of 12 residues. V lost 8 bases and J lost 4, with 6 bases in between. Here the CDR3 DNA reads TGTGCCAGCTCTGCGGGGGCCAACGTCCTGACTTTC. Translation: CASSAGANVLTF.

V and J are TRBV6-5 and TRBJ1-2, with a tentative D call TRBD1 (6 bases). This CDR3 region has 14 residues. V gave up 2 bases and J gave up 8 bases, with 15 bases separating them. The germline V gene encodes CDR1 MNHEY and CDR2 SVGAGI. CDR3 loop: CASSYRGHRGGYTF. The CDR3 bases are TGTGCCAGCAGTTACCGGGGACATCGAGGGGGCTACACCTTC.

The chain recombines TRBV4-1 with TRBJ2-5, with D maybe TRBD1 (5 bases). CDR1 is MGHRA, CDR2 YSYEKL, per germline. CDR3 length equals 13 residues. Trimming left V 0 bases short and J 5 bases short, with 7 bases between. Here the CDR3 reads CASSQDPGETQYF. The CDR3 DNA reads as TGCGCCAGCAGCCAAGACCCAGGGGAGACCCAGTACTTC.

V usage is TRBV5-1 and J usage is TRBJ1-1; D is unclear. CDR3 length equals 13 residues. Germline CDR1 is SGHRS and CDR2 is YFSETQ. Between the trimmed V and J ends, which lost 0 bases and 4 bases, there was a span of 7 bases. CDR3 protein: CASSLAGPTEAFF. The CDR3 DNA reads TGCGCCAGCAGCTTGGCCGGGCCCACTGAAGCTTTCTTT. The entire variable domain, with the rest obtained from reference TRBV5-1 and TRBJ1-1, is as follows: KAGVTQTPRYLIKTRGQQVTLSCSPISGHRSVSWYQQTPGQGLQFLFEYFSETQRNKGNFPGRFSGRQFSNSRSEMNVSTLELGDSALYLCASSLAGPTEAFFGQGTRLTVV.

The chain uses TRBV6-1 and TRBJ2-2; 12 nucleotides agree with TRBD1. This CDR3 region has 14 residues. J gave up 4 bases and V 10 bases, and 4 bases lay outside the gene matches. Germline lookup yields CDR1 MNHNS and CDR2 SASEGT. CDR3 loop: CAIRDRGLTGELFF. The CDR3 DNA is TGTGCCATCCGGGACAGGGGGCTCACCGGGGAGCTGTTTTTT.

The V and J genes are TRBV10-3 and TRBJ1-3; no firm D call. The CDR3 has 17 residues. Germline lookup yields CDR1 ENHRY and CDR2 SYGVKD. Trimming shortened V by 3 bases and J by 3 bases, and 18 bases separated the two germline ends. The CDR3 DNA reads TGTGCCATCAGTGACCTGCGAGGAAAAGGATTTGGAAACACCATATATTTT. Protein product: CAISDLRGKGFGNTIYF.

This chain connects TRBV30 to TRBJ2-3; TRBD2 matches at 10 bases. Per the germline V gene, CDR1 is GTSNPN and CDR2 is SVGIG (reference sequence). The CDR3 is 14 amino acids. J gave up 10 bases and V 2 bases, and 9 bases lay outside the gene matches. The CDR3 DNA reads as TGTGCCTGGAGTAGTCTTAGCGGGAGGATTGCGCAGTATTTT. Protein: CAWSSLSGRIAQYF.

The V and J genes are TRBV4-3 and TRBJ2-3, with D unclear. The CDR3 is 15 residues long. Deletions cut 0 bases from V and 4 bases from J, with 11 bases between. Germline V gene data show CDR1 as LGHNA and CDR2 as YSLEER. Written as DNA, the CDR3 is TGCGCCAGCAGCCAAGAAGTTATTCAGGCAGATACGCAGTATTTT. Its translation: CASSQEVIQADTQYF.

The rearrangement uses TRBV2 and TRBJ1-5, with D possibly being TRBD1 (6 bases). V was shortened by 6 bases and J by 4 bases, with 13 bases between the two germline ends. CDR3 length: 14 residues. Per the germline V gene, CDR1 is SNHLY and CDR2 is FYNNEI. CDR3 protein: CASSVQGRNQPQHF. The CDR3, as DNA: TGTGCCAGCAGCGTACAGGGTAGAAATCAGCCCCAGCATTTT. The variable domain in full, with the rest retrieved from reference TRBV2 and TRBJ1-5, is EPEVTQTPSHQVTQMGQEVILRCVPISNHLYFYWYRQILGQKVEFLVSFYNNEISEKSEIFDDQFSVERPDGSNFTLKIRSTKLEDSAMYFCASSVQGRNQPQHFGDGTRLSIL.